The 27 T cell receptor beta chains given below trace back to one sample, sequenced in a study of T-cell reconstitution after alpha-beta-depleted transplantation in children. For TCRbeta, the library was prepared with unique molecular identifiers. TCRdb re-called the PCR reads with MiXCR, one entry per CDR3 protein. The repertoire holds hundreds of thousands of distinct CDR3 sequences, 16% seen once, with approximately 5% in the top ten. This material consisted of PBMCs, mostly from graft donor cells, taken 360 days after TCRalphabeta/CD19-depleted stem cell transplant. These receptors all stem from a male patient younger than 18 who had a stem cell transplant for acute lymphoblastic leukemia, so the T cells may come from the graft donor.

This chain uses TRBV5-1 with TRBJ2-1, with D perhaps matching TRBD1 or TRBD2 (5 bases each). Trimming took off 5 bases at V and 1 base at J, with 16 bases between the two ends. The CDR3 is 16 residues long. In germline, CDR1 is SGHRS, CDR2 YFSETQ. In DNA, the CDR3 is TGCGCCAGCAGGTTTCGAGGGACGGCTTCCTACAATGAGCAGTTCTTC. This sequence encodes CASRFRGTASYNEQFF. Using reference TRBV5-1 and TRBJ2-1 for the parts outside the CDR3, the full variable domain is KAGVTQTPRYLIKTRGQQVTLSCSPISGHRSVSWYQQTPGQGLQFLFEYFSETQRNKGNFPGRFSGRQFSNSRSEMNVSTLELGDSALYLCASRFRGTASYNEQFFGPGTRLTVL.

This clonotype was found many times. The chain couples TRBV5-1 to TRBJ2-3; D is unclear. From germline, CDR1 is SGHRS and CDR2 YFSETQ. The CDR3 is 12 residues long. V lost 4 bases to trimming and J lost 6 bases, with 9 bases between them. CDR3 DNA sequence: TGCGCCAGCAGCACTCAAGGGGATACGCAGTATTTT. This translates into CASSTQGDTQYF.

This clonotype occurred a few times. This rearrangement joins TRBV28 to TRBJ1-3; unclear D gene. Germline V gene lookup returns CDR1 MDHEN and CDR2 SYDVKM. The CDR3 consists of 15 residues. V was trimmed by 8 bases and J by 4 bases, leaving 18 bases between them. CDR3 amino acids: CASGYRADLGNTIYF. The CDR3 nucleotides read TGTGCCAGCGGCTACAGAGCTGACCTCGGAAACACCATATATTTT.

The chain has TRBV11-1 and TRBJ2-7; 7 bases fit TRBD1. Germline V gives CDR1 SGHAT, CDR2 FQDESV (reference sequence). After removal of 4 bases from V and 2 bases from J, the junction contained 20 bases not matched to a gene. The CDR3 is 19 amino acids. CDR3 in amino acids: CASSSHLPPRQGPTYEQYF. CDR3 in DNA: TGTGCCAGCAGCTCCCACCTCCCTCCTCGACAGGGCCCTACCTACGAGCAGTACTTC.

The V and J genes are TRBV6-5 and TRBJ1-2, with D possibly being TRBD1 (5 bases). The CDR3 consists of 16 residues. The V end lost 3 bases, the J end lost 7 bases, and 21 bases lay between the germline ends. Germline CDR1 MNHEY, CDR2 SVGAGI. CDR3 in amino acids: CASSYFMEGGASGYTF. In DNA, the CDR3 is TGTGCCAGCAGTTATTTTATGGAGGGCGGGGCCTCTGGCTACACCTTC.

This clonotype showed up just a few times. The rearrangement joins TRBV5-5 to TRBJ1-6; possibly TRBD1 for D (5 bases). The CDR3 extends over 14 amino acids. CDR1 and CDR2 from the germline V gene are SGHKS and YYEKEE (reference sequence). The ends were cut back, 1 base at V and 8 bases at J, with 10 bases in the middle. The CDR3 loop is CASSLTGGDSPLHF. The CDR3 DNA reads as TGTGCCAGCAGCTTGACAGGTGGCGATTCACCCCTCCACTTT.

This rearrangement joins TRBV19 to TRBJ1-1; D not certain. V lost 5 bases and J lost 4, with 14 bases in between. The germline V gene has CDR1 LNHDA and CDR2 SQIVND (reference sequence). This CDR3 contains 14 residues. CDR3 bases: TGTGCCAGTAGTCCCAGCAGTGGTAGCACTGAAGCTTTCTTT. Residues: CASSPSSGSTEAFF.

This clonotype has only a few counts. V and J are TRBV5-1 and TRBJ1-1; D uncertain. Germline CDR1 and CDR2: SGHRS and YFSETQ. V lost 1 base, J lost 5 bases, and 9 bases lay in between. This CDR3 has 13 amino acids. The CDR3 nucleotides read TGCGCCAGCAGCTTGATGGGTAGGACTGAAGCTTTCTTT. It specifies CASSLMGRTEAFF.

In its sample, this clonotype was seen many times. The rearrangement links TRBV15 to TRBJ2-5, with D unclear. This CDR3 has 13 amino acids. V dropped 0 bases and J dropped 1 base, with 3 bases sitting between them. The germline V gene encodes CDR1 LNHNV and CDR2 YYDKDF (reference sequence). CDR3 in amino acids: CATSRDSQETQYF. The CDR3 nucleotides are TGTGCCACCAGCAGAGATTCCCAAGAGACCCAGTACTTC.

The chain couples TRBV7-9 to TRBJ2-7, with 12 bases aligning to TRBD2. Germline loops: CDR1 SEHNR, CDR2 FQNEAQ (reference sequence). The V segment lost 5 bases and the J segment 4 bases; nucleotides outside the gene matches: 6. This CDR3 region has 15 residues. The CDR3, as DNA: TGTGCCAGCAGCATGCTAGCGGGGGGGGGATACGAGCAGTACTTC. This sequence encodes CASSMLAGGGYEQYF.

This clonotype was detected a few times. The gene calls are TRBV29-1 and TRBJ2-7, with D tentatively TRBD1 (6 bases). The CDR3 length is 15 residues. Per germline, CDR1 SQVTM and CDR2 ANQGSEA. The V and J ends lost 2 bases and 3 bases respectively, with 17 bases between them. The CDR3 DNA sequence: TGCAGCGTTGAATGTATAGTATCAGGGGACTACGAGCAGTACTTC. Its protein product is CSVECIVSGDYEQYF.

The chain joins TRBV6-1 to TRBJ2-7, with TRBD2 matching 8 bases. Germline CDR1 reads MNHNS; CDR2 reads SASEGT. The V gene end was trimmed by 7 bases and the J gene end by 2 bases; junction bases not matched to a gene: 10. CDR3 length: 15 residues. In DNA form, the CDR3 reads TGTGCCAGCACTCTTAGCGGGACCGGACCCTACGAGCAGTACTTC. This gives the protein CASTLSGTGPYEQYF.

The chain couples TRBV29-1 to TRBJ2-2; D is perhaps TRBD2 (7 bases). The CDR3 totals 15 residues. Germline V gene sequence: CDR1 SQVTM, CDR2 ANQGSEA. The CDR3 DNA is TGCAGGGGGGAAGGGGGAGGGCCGGACACCGGGGAGCTGTTTTTT. Translation gives CRGEGGGPDTGELFF.

This clonotype has just a few counts. This chain uses TRBV5-1 with TRBJ2-5; D assignment may be TRBD1 or TRBD2 (5 bases each). CDR3 length equals 13 residues. Germline loops: CDR1 SGHRS, CDR2 YFSETQ. V lost 0 bases to trimming and J lost 7 bases, with 10 bases between them. The DNA of the CDR3 is TGCGCCAGCAGCTTGGGCAGGGCGGGGACCCAGTACTTC. This translates into CASSLGRAGTQYF.

The gene calls are TRBV29-1 and TRBJ2-7; TRBD1 matches at 8 bases. Germline values: CDR1 SQVTM, CDR2 ANQGSEA. The CDR3 loop spans 15 amino acids. After removal of 6 bases from V and 4 bases from J, the junction contained 14 bases not matched to a gene. CDR3 amino acids: CSVIEDREVLYEQYF. The CDR3 nucleotides read TGCAGCGTCATAGAGGACAGGGAGGTCTTATACGAGCAGTACTTC.

The chain links TRBV12-3 or TRBV12-4 to TRBJ2-1, with 7 bases aligning to TRBD1. With 1 base clipped from V and 3 bases from J, the junction kept 6 bases outside the gene matches. The CDR3 is 16 amino acids. For the CDR3, the DNA is TGTGCCAGCAGTTTAGACTGGGCAGGGGGCTACAATGAGCAGTTCTTC. Translating it yields CASSLDWAGGYNEQFF.

The V and J genes are TRBV5-1 and TRBJ2-3; 7 nucleotides line up with TRBD2. This CDR3 has 16 residues. Germline lookup yields CDR1 SGHRS and CDR2 YFSETQ. V gave up 4 bases and J gave up 1 base; unmatched junction bases: 9. The CDR3 DNA is TGCGCCAGCAGCCCTGGGCGAGCGGGACGCACAGATACGCAGTATTTT. Protein sequence: CASSPGRAGRTDTQYF.

In its sample, this clonotype was seen a few times. V is TRBV12-3 or TRBV12-4 and J is TRBJ2-1; 12 bases align to TRBD2. This CDR3 contains 14 residues. With V trimmed by 3 bases and J by 8 bases, 2 bases remained unmatched. CDR3 nucleotides: TGTGCCAGCAGTTTGACTAGCGGGAGTTATGAGCAGTTCTTC. It encodes CASSLTSGSYEQFF.

The chain couples TRBV12-3 or TRBV12-4 to TRBJ2-1, with D tentatively TRBD2 (6 bases). The CDR3 is made up of 14 amino acids. Trimming stripped 8 bases from V and 9 bases from J, with 20 bases between. The CDR3 DNA sequence: TGTGCCAGCTCGGGGACTCTCATTTCCGGTGAGCAGTTCTTC. Its protein product is CASSGTLISGEQFF.

The chain joins TRBV12-3 or TRBV12-4 to TRBJ2-1, with 11 bases lining up with TRBD2. With V trimmed by 6 bases and J by 6 bases, 13 bases remained unmatched. This CDR3 contains 17 residues. The CDR3 protein is CASSINPIAGGTNEQFF. In DNA, the CDR3 is TGTGCCAGCAGCATAAACCCGATAGCGGGAGGGACCAATGAGCAGTTCTTC.

The V call is TRBV6-1, the J call TRBJ2-7; no clear D. The CDR3 spans 14 residues. V gave up 7 bases and J gave up 2 bases, with 15 bases separating them. CDR1 is MNHNS and CDR2 is SASEGT in the germline V gene. CDR3 DNA: TGTGCCAGCACCAGCCCGAGCTCTACCTACGAGCAGTACTTC. It is translated as CASTSPSSTYEQYF.

The rearrangement uses TRBV6-1 and TRBJ2-5, with 11 nucleotides matching TRBD2. The CDR3 contains 15 residues. Germline V gives CDR1 MNHNS, CDR2 SASEGT. Unmatched junction bases numbered 8, after V lost 6 bases and J lost 5 bases. CDR3 sequence reads: CASRFSGRALETQYF. The CDR3 DNA follows: TGTGCCAGCAGGTTTAGCGGGAGGGCGTTGGAGACCCAGTACTTC.

In DNA form, the CDR3 reads TGTGCCAGCAGTTACCCGGGACTAGCGGGAGGCCTCTACAATGAGCAGTTCTTC. It specifies CASSYPGLAGGLYNEQFF. J is TRBJ2-1 and V is TRBV6-2 or TRBV6-3, with 15 bases aligning to TRBD2. The J segment lost 3 bases and the V segment lost 2 bases, leaving 5 bases of the junction unmatched. Germline V gene sequence: CDR1 MNHEY, CDR2 SVGEGT. There are 18 residues in the CDR3.

This clonotype was detected a few times. The chain employs TRBV12-3 or TRBV12-4 and TRBJ2-1; D may match TRBD1 or TRBD2 (5 bases each). The CDR3 runs to 17 residues. With 7 bases removed from V and 9 bases from J, the gap between germline ends came to 28 bases. The CDR3 DNA reads TGTGCCAGCATCTCCCCCAATAGCGCCCTTAGGGGTAGTGAGCAGTTCTTC. It is translated as CASISPNSALRGSEQFF.

V gene TRBV29-1 combines with J gene TRBJ2-1; 14 nucleotides agree with TRBD2. This CDR3 is 17 amino acids long. The V gene's germline CDR1 is SQVTM and CDR2 ANQGSEA. Losses at the gene ends were 4 bases for V and 0 bases for J; bases not matched to a gene: 5. As DNA, the CDR3 is TGCAGCGTTGTCGGACTAGCGGGAGGACCCTCCTACAATGAGCAGTTCTTC. Its translation is CSVVGLAGGPSYNEQFF.

This clonotype has only a few counts. This chain joins TRBV6-2 or TRBV6-3 and TRBJ2-1; the match to TRBD2 covers 8 bases. Trimming removed 2 bases from V and 3 bases from J; junction bases left unmatched: 6. The CDR3 loop spans 16 amino acids. The germline V gene has CDR1 MNHEY and CDR2 SVGEGT. Here the CDR3 reads CASSYRVSGIYNEQFF. The CDR3 coding sequence is TGTGCCAGCAGTTACCGAGTTAGCGGGATCTACAATGAGCAGTTCTTC.

The chain couples TRBV7-9 to TRBJ2-1, with D possibly matching TRBD1 (8 bases). The V and J ends lost 2 bases and 12 bases respectively, with 23 bases between them. The CDR3 has 16 amino acids. The V gene's germline CDR1 is SEHNR and CDR2 FQNEAQ (reference sequence). The CDR3, as DNA: TGTGCCAGCAGCTTACCCGGGGGACAGGCACCGGGGGGGCAGTTCTTC. Protein sequence: CASSLPGGQAPGGQFF.